Each of the 24 T cell receptor beta chains below was sequenced from the same sample in a study of identical twins. TCRdb re-derived calls from the 5' RACE reads in MiXCR, one entry per CDR3 protein. The sample holds some 1,700,000 distinct CDR3 sequences; roughly 35% are singletons and the top ten take 0.25% to 0.3%. Sequenced sample: cord blood. These receptors all stem from a newborn girl in good health.

This clonotype was detected a few times. The chain is built from TRBV6-5 and TRBJ2-7; TRBD1 matches at 8 bases. V was clipped by 6 bases and J by 2 bases; unmatched bases: 9. Germline loops: CDR1 MNHEY, CDR2 SVGAGI. The CDR3 consists of 15 residues. The DNA for the CDR3 is TGTGCCAGCAGCCAGGACAGGGACCCTACCTACGAGCAGTACTTC. Its translation is CASSQDRDPTYEQYF.

This clonotype has more than one count but fewer than ten. The chain is built from TRBV7-9 and TRBJ2-3, with 9 nucleotides matching TRBD1. V lost 5 bases, J lost 2 bases, and 8 bases stayed unmatched. This CDR3 spans 16 amino acids. Germline V gene sequence: CDR1 SEHNR, CDR2 FQNEAQ (reference sequence). The CDR3 loop reads CASSPGQGWDTDTQYF. The DNA of the CDR3 is TGTGCCAGCAGCCCCGGACAGGGGTGGGACACAGATACGCAGTATTTT.

Of note for this clonotype: A much larger clone sits a single nucleotide away, making a read error possible. The chain uses TRBV29-1 and TRBJ1-2; no clear D. CDR3 length equals 11 residues. Germline CDR1 and CDR2: SQVTM and ANQGSEA. For the CDR3, the DNA is TGCAACGTTTTTAGGTCCTATGGCTACACCTTC. Residues: CNVFRSYGYTF.

For the CDR3, the DNA is TGTGCCAGCAGGGGCCCGGTAACGCAGTATTTT. Its protein is CASRGPVTQYF. The chain recombines TRBV2 with TRBJ2-3, with unresolved D. This CDR3 region has 11 residues. Germline CDR1 SNHLY, CDR2 FYNNEI. V was pared by 6 bases and J by 9 bases, with 10 bases between.

The V call is TRBV4-1, the J call TRBJ2-3, with 16 nucleotides matching TRBD2. Losses at the gene ends were 1 base for V and 1 base for J; bases not matched to a gene: 8. The germline V gene encodes CDR1 MGHRA and CDR2 YSYEKL. The CDR3 is 20 residues long. CDR3 coding DNA: TGCGCCAGCAGCCAAGGATACGGGACTAGCGGGGGGGCTGGCACAGATACGCAGTATTTT. This sequence encodes CASSQGYGTSGGAGTDTQYF.

This clonotype showed up just a few times. V gene TRBV7-2 combines with J gene TRBJ2-7; TRBD1 matches at 11 bases. CDR1 is SGHTA and CDR2 is FQGNSA in the germline V gene. The CDR3 totals 18 residues. The J segment lost 3 bases and the V segment lost 2 bases, leaving 12 bases of the junction unmatched. The CDR3 loop reads CASSLSGQGASNFYEQYF. The CDR3 nucleotides are TGTGCCAGCAGCTTATCAGGACAGGGGGCAAGCAATTTCTACGAGCAGTACTTC.

This clonotype was seen only a few times. V and J are TRBV2 and TRBJ2-3; a possible D gene is TRBD1 (6 bases). The CDR3 is 13 residues long. CDR1 is SNHLY, CDR2 FYNNEI, per germline. The V and J ends lost 4 bases and 6 bases respectively, with 11 bases between them. Here the CDR3 DNA reads TGTGCCAGCAGTGGATTACAGGGTGATACGCAGTATTTT. It encodes CASSGLQGDTQYF. Together with reference TRBV2 and TRBJ2-3, the CDR3 gives the full variable domain: EPEVTQTPSHQVTQMGQEVILRCVPISNHLYFYWYRQILGQKVEFLVSFYNNEISEKSEIFDDQFSVERPDGSNFTLKIRSTKLEDSAMYFCASSGLQGDTQYFGPGTRLTVL.

The gene calls are TRBV28 and TRBJ1-5; 7 nucleotides align to TRBD1. In germline, CDR1 is MDHEN, CDR2 SYDVKM. Trimming removed 7 bases from V and 0 bases from J; junction bases left unmatched: 15. The CDR3 length is 18 residues. The CDR3 protein is CASTITGTVLYSNQPQHF. The DNA for the CDR3 is TGTGCCAGCACTATAACCGGGACAGTCTTATATAGCAATCAGCCCCAGCATTTT. The variable domain in full, with the rest retrieved from reference TRBV28 and TRBJ1-5, is DVKVTQSSRYLVKRTGEKVFLECVQDMDHENMFWYRQDPGLGLRLIYFSYDVKMKEKGDIPEGYSVSREKKERFSLILESASTNQTSMYLCASTITGTVLYSNQPQHFGDGTRLSIL.

V gene TRBV20-1 combines with J gene TRBJ2-7; D possibly corresponds to TRBD1 (5 bases). The germline CDR1 and CDR2 sequences are DFQATT and SNEGSKA (reference sequence). Trimming removed 1 base at V and 5 bases at J, with 12 bases between. CDR3 length: 13 residues. The CDR3 reads CSARGQGRNEQYF. The CDR3 DNA follows: TGCAGTGCTAGAGGGCAGGGTAGGAACGAGCAGTACTTC.

This clonotype appeared a few times. The rearrangement links TRBV6-5 to TRBJ2-3; 7 bases are shared with TRBD1. This CDR3 region has 13 residues. Germline loops: CDR1 MNHEY, CDR2 SVGAGI. Trimming cost V 8 bases and J 5 bases; bases outside gene matches: 7. The CDR3 here is CASVTDREDTQYF. In nucleotides, the CDR3 is TGTGCCAGCGTAACTGACAGGGAAGATACGCAGTATTTT.

This chain uses TRBV20-1 with TRBJ2-3; D ambiguous. CDR1 and CDR2 (germline): DFQATT, SNEGSKA (reference sequence). This CDR3 has 12 amino acids. V lost 5 bases and J lost 1, with 7 bases in between. CDR3 sequence: CSAQKGTDTQYF. In nucleotides, the CDR3 is TGCAGTGCTCAGAAAGGCACAGATACGCAGTATTTT.

The rearrangement links TRBV6-5 to TRBJ2-2, with TRBD1 matching 7 bases. This CDR3 contains 16 residues. The J segment lost 6 bases and the V segment lost 2 bases, leaving 9 bases of the junction unmatched. Germline loops: CDR1 MNHEY, CDR2 SVGAGI. CDR3 residues: CASSYRDRARSGELFF. The CDR3 nucleotides read TGTGCCAGCAGTTACCGAGACAGGGCGAGGTCCGGGGAGCTGTTTTTT.

This clonotype was observed once. Its ends do not fully match the called genes, so a read error is possible. The V gene is TRBV11-2, the J gene TRBJ2-1, with unresolved D. Germline V gene lookup returns CDR1 SGHAT and CDR2 FQNNGV. This CDR3 has 15 amino acids. CDR3 sequence: CASSPLWRTYNKQFF. In DNA form, the CDR3 reads TGTGCCAGCAGCCCCCTCTGGCGCACCTACAATAAGCAGTTCTTC.

This clonotype was seen only a few times. The rearrangement uses TRBV28 and TRBJ2-7; 9 bases align to TRBD2. Germline assignment: CDR1 MDHEN and CDR2 SYDVKM. The V segment lost 1 base and the J segment 2 bases; nucleotides outside the gene matches: 9. The CDR3 runs 17 residues. In DNA form, the CDR3 reads TGTGCCAGCAGTTTATTGTCGCGACTAGCGGTTACCTACGAGCAGTACTTC. Translating gives CASSLLSRLAVTYEQYF.

There are a few counts of this clonotype. The J gene is TRBJ1-2, the V gene TRBV25-1; possibly TRBD1 for D (5 bases). This CDR3 has 16 amino acids. The germline CDR1 and CDR2 sequences are MGHDK and SYGVNS. Trimming removed 6 bases from V and 4 bases from J, with 21 bases in between. CDR3 sequence (DNA): TGTGCCAGCAGCCCAATAGGGGACGCCGCTTTCTATGGCTACACCTTC. It specifies CASSPIGDAAFYGYTF.

V is TRBV7-2 and J is TRBJ1-3; no definite D call. Trimming pared 0 bases from V and 7 bases from J, leaving 7 bases between. The CDR3 loop spans 13 amino acids. Per the germline V gene, CDR1 is SGHTA and CDR2 is FQGNSA. The CDR3 coding sequence is TGTGCCAGCAGCTTAGCCTTACGGAACACCATATATTTT. The encoded protein is CASSLALRNTIYF.

The chain is built from TRBV7-2 and TRBJ2-3; 9 nucleotides line up with TRBD1. After removal of 1 base from V and 4 bases from J, the junction contained 3 bases not matched to a gene. CDR3 length: 15 residues. Germline V gene data show CDR1 as SGHTA and CDR2 as FQGNSA. The CDR3 protein is CASSLGTGVSDTQYF. The CDR3, as DNA: TGTGCCAGCAGCTTAGGGACAGGGGTGTCAGATACGCAGTATTTT.

This clonotype was seen only a few times. The chain joins TRBV10-3 to TRBJ1-1; D not certain. V dropped 10 bases and J dropped 1 base, with 16 bases sitting between them. Germline V lookup: CDR1 ENHRY, CDR2 SYGVKD. The CDR3 has 14 amino acids. The CDR3 region is CATVGSTANTEAFF. DNA for the CDR3: TGTGCCACCGTGGGGTCAACAGCGAACACTGAAGCTTTCTTT.

The chain recombines TRBV27 with TRBJ2-1; D might be TRBD1 (5 bases). The V and J ends lost 3 bases and 8 bases respectively, with 11 bases between them. Germline CDR1 MNHEY, CDR2 SMNVEV (reference sequence). The CDR3 runs to 13 residues. The CDR3 sequence is CASSFAGNDEQFF. The DNA of the CDR3 is TGTGCCAGCAGTTTCGCAGGGAACGATGAGCAGTTCTTC.

This clonotype has only a few counts. The V and J genes are TRBV20-1 and TRBJ2-4; TRBD2 aligns across 9 bases. The germline V gene has CDR1 DFQATT and CDR2 SNEGSKA (reference sequence). This CDR3 contains 15 residues. The J segment lost 2 bases and the V segment lost 5 bases, leaving 7 bases of the junction unmatched. The CDR3 loop is CSAGELAGTKNIQYF. The CDR3 region has the DNA TGCAGTGCTGGGGAGCTAGCGGGGACCAAAAACATTCAGTACTTC.

This clonotype was observed a single time. The V call is TRBV7-2, the J call TRBJ1-2; D remains unclear. CDR1 is SGHTA and CDR2 is FQGNSA in the germline V gene. The CDR3 extends over 15 amino acids. V lost 0 bases, J lost 7 bases, and 15 bases lay in between. The DNA of the CDR3 is TGTGCCAGCAGCTTAGCTTGGCGGGCAGTGGCTGGCTACACCTTC. Encoded protein: CASSLAWRAVAGYTF.

This chain uses TRBV20-1 with TRBJ1-2, with D possibly being TRBD1 (5 bases). Germline V CDR1 and CDR2: DFQATT, SNEGSKA (reference sequence). The CDR3 contains 12 residues. The germline V and J ends were trimmed by 2 bases and 6 bases, with 10 bases remaining between them. CDR3 bases: TGCAGTGCTAGACGGGGGGGAAATGGCTACACCTTC. Translation: CSARRGGNGYTF.

In this sample, this clonotype turned up many times. The chain links TRBV29-1 to TRBJ2-3; D remains ambiguous. The V and J ends lost 7 bases and 0 bases respectively, with 8 bases between them. Per the germline V gene, CDR1 is SQVTM and CDR2 is ANQGSEA. The length of the CDR3 is 12 residues. This chain's CDR3 is CSGAISTDTQYF. CDR3 DNA sequence: TGCAGCGGCGCAATAAGCACAGATACGCAGTATTTT.

The table lists this clonotype with a few counts. V usage is TRBV5-4 and J usage is TRBJ1-2, with D possibly TRBD1 on 5 matching bases. This CDR3 region has 15 residues. Germline CDR1 and CDR2: SGHNT and YYREEE (reference sequence). Trimming took off 0 bases at V and 4 bases at J, with 13 bases between the two ends. CDR3 amino acids: CASSLVGAGTYGYTF. In DNA form, the CDR3 reads TGTGCCAGCAGCTTGGTTGGCGCCGGGACCTATGGCTACACCTTC.